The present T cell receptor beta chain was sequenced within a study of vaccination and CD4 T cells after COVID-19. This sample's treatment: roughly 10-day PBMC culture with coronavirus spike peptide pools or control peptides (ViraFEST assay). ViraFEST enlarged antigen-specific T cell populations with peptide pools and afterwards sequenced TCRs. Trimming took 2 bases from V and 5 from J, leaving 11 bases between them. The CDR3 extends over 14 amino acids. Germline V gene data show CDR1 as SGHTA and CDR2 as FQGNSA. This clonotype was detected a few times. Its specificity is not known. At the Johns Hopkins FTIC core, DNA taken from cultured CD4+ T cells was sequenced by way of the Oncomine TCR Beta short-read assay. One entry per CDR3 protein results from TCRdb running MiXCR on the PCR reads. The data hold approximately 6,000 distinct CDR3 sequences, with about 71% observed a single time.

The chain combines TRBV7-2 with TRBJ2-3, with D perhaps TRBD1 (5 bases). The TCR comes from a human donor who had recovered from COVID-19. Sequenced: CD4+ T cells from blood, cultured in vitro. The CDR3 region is CASSLIGAEDTQYF. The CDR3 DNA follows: TGTGCCAGCAGCTTAATAGGGGCTGAAGATACGCAGTATTTT.